This TCR beta chain was recovered during a study of T cell responses to AZD1222 COVID-19 vaccine (dated by TCRdb to about 2021). As for the study more broadly: AZD1222 recipients whose second dose came at about 4 weeks and those whose second dose came at about 12 weeks were combined into one group, since spike-specific TCR depth and breadth did not differ between the two schedules. Trial participants were enrolled by age into subgroups of 18-55, 56-69 and 70-plus years, and about 150, 27 and 61 TCR-sequenced participants, respectively, were included in these subgroups. A total of 233 trial participants underwent TCR sequencing, of whom nearly 210 had received two doses of AZD1222 and approximately 25 had received two doses of the MenACWY control vaccine. What the authors observed across the whole study: The whole spike protein was spanned by vaccine-associated CD4 TCRs, and dominant responses were seen in regions 160-218 and 743-854. Nearly half of unique spike-specific TCRs reportedly recognized epitopes outside regions mutated in the B.1.351 and B.1.1.7 variants. A significant rise in spike-specific TCR breadth and depth was observed after two AZD1222 doses relative to day 0 and relative to MenACWY recipients. Participants were mostly white British, with more females than males. The authors suggested clonal diversity may have been underestimated. Conclusions about previously exposed vaccinees are limited because only a handful of AZD1222 recipients were SARS-CoV-2 seropositive at baseline. The 56-69-year group was small, and its depth increase did not reach significance, likely because of low power. Because no day 14 peak-response samples were available, repertoires were characterized only after the peak T cell response.

The junction carries 27 bases between V and J, which are trimmed by 11 bases and 5 bases respectively. As encoded in the germline V gene, CDR1 is SGHNT while CDR2 is YENEEA. Including the terminal cysteine and phenylalanine, the CDR3 comprises 16 residues. Only the CDR3 DNA stays, 48 bases, in frame from base 1. The CDR3 regions of human TCRbeta chains were analyzed by immunosequencing. On the study's bioinformatics: Repertoire TCRs were matched against a reference library of SARS-CoV-2-specific TCRs generated with the MIRA antigen-specificity platform. Breadth was defined as the fraction of unique TCRs that were SARS-CoV-2-associated, and depth was defined as the fraction of total T cells that were SARS-CoV-2-associated. Using the MIRA data, every spike-specific TCR was mapped to the spike region that the TCR reacted to and assigned to either a CD4 or a CD8 class. Log10-transformed breadth and depth values were compared by one-way ANOVA with Sidak's multiple comparisons tests. TCRdb holds this immuneACCESS table with in-frame rearrangements only. Some clones are missing; in checked studies, unresolved V genes explain under half, and the rest has no known cause. The V and J calls and clone size are taken from that table; D and trimming were inferred from the DNA. For this sample there are some 180,000 clones; approximately 92% appear just once. Of the sample, around 1.7% is held by the ten largest clones.

Points on this clone: The specificity of this receptor is unknown. One base away there is no much larger clone; base qualities are not given.

The sample's time point, from its label and the paper: baseline before first vaccination. Vaccinee samples were obtained from the UK trials COV001 and COV002, which included a single-blind randomized controlled phase 2/3 trial of AZD1222 (ChAdOx1 nCoV-19) in healthy adults. For TCRbeta chain sequencing, PBMC samples from trial participants were taken at day 0 and at day 28 after the second dose. This clonotype originated in an adult in good health. The chain joins TRBV11-3 to TRBJ1-2; the D region possibly corresponds to TRBD1 (5 bases align). Sequences were derived from peripheral blood, sampled on day 0 of AZD1222 vaccination. The CDR3: CASACMLGRSLYGYTF. Read as DNA, the sequence is TGTGCCTCTGCCTGTATGTTGGGACGGAGCCTTTATGGCTACACCTTC.